A selection of T cell receptor beta chains follows, all from one sample in a study of blood T cell repertoires in COVID-19. The assay was immunoSEQ multiplex PCR, and TCRdb's table has in-frame clones only and misses some. The sample consists of 150,000 to 200,000 clones, about four fifths of them appearing once. Sequencing was carried out using peripheral blood. The receptor set was obtained from a woman between 65 and 79 years old with acute or convalescent COVID-19. The conserved cysteine and the conserved F or W are not part of the CDR3 here.

V	J	CDR3
TRBV28	TRBJ2-7	ASRSPGATYEQY
TRBV3-1/TRBV3-2	TRBJ2-5	ASPGGIQETQY
TRBV4-3	TRBJ2-7	ASSQKTGSSYEQY
TRBV28	TRBJ1-1	ASSTGGGQNTEAF
TRBV6-5	TRBJ1-2	ASSSPGLTSNYGYT
TRBV7-2	TRBJ2-7	ASSQEGDIYYEQY
TRBV6-5	TRBJ2-1	ASSYSKSSYNEQF
TRBV30	TRBJ1-2	AWSVLPNNYGYT
TRBV10-3	TRBJ2-1	AIDPGGGEQF
TRBV13	TRBJ1-1	ASSQRGEAF
TRBV10-1	TRBJ2-7	ASSPSGSLYEQY
TRBV11-2	TRBJ1-5	ASSRTGSHQPQH
TRBV5-8	TRBJ1-1	ASSWTGENTEAF
TRBV7-9	TRBJ2-1	ASSNSGGAYNEQF
TRBV7-9	TRBJ1-6	ASSGTANSPLH
TRBV7-2	TRBJ2-5	ASSLVWGPQETQY
TRBV19	TRBJ1-5	ASRDRAYSNQPQH
TRBV27	TRBJ2-3	ASDAHSGTTDTQY
TRBV3-1/TRBV3-2	TRBJ1-2	ASRFLGQGANYGYT
TRBV21-1	TRBJ2-7	ASSTQNRGWGVREQY
TRBV29-1	TRBJ2-7	SAGTGVSSYEQY
TRBV28	TRBJ2-2	ASSLLLDGTGNTGELF
TRBV18	TRBJ2-7	ASSTRPPGTGTHEQY
TRBV12-3/TRBV12-4	TRBJ2-7	ASSQYRGHEQY
TRBV28	TRBJ1-2	ASSSPDRPYGYT
TRBV7-2	TRBJ2-2	ASSLAQGGTGELF
TRBV6-2/TRBV6-3	TRBJ2-3	ASSYRWEGTDTQY
TRBV14	TRBJ1-2	ASSQAEGAHYGYT
TRBV19	TRBJ2-3	ASSPSGGGAPDTQY
TRBV2	TRBJ1-1	ASTPGQPGEAF
TRBV2	TRBJ1-1	ASKDRSGNTEAF
TRBV6-5	TRBJ2-7	ASMAEPSSYEQY
TRBV6-2/TRBV6-3	TRBJ2-5	ASSDLQTKETQY
TRBV19	TRBJ1-2	ASFSFGTRDYGYT
TRBV28	TRBJ2-7	ASGNRGSSYEQY
TRBV5-1	TRBJ1-2	ASSSLTGAGGYT
TRBV21-1	TRBJ1-1	ASRVIQGNTEAF
TRBV28	TRBJ1-1	ASRTGVATEAF
TRBV4-1	TRBJ1-5	ASSQDPFGQGVNQPQH
TRBV6-6	TRBJ2-1	ASSPGSGGPRKRSYNEQF
TRBV7-9	TRBJ2-3	ASSLAGRTDTQY
TRBV6-2/TRBV6-3	TRBJ2-5	ASSYPGAEKGETQY
TRBV28	TRBJ1-2	ASSPGQGDGYT
TRBV29-1	TRBJ2-1	SGKTGTGTVNEQF
TRBV6-6	TRBJ1-2	ASSYSPGQGYGYT
TRBV19	TRBJ2-1	ASASGFTYNEQF
TRBV5-4	TRBJ1-3	ASSSWGVGGNTIY
TRBV3-1/TRBV3-2	TRBJ1-1	ASTTGGIDTEAF
TRBV3-1/TRBV3-2	TRBJ1-5	ASSQADRAQPQH
TRBV5-1	TRBJ2-5	ASSHTRGGTIETQY
TRBV6-2/TRBV6-3	TRBJ2-7	ASSFYGSEQY
TRBV3-1/TRBV3-2	TRBJ1-5	ASSQEHQPQH
TRBV18	TRBJ1-1	ASSPPTSLRNTEAF